Listed here is a single T cell receptor beta chain. Its antigen remains unidentified. The same CDR3 arises from other DNA sequences in this sample as well. This table comes from immunoSEQ multiplex PCR, and its TCRdb copy is limited to in-frame clones, with some not included. The sample holds about 77,000 clones, about four fifths seen once. The sample comes from a study of OX40 agonist ivuxolimab in advanced cancers. Study information: Patients' therapy was ivuxolimab, an antibody that acts as an agonist of OX40 (CD134). Broader study findings: Mean expanded clone counts were higher in CD8+ than CD4+ T cells.

V gave up 4 bases and J gave up 2 bases, with 12 bases separating them. In germline, CDR1 is SQVTM, CDR2 ANQGSEA. There are 13 residues in the CDR3. The receptor was derived from an adult with an advanced solid tumor such as melanoma, head and neck, liver or kidney cancer. The chain links TRBV29-1 to TRBJ2-7, with D perhaps matching TRBD1 or TRBD2 (5 bases each). Sequencing was performed on CD4+ or CD8+ T cells sorted from blood, taken in a trial of the OX40 agonist ivuxolimab. The CDR3 region is CSVGRDGTYEQYF. The CDR3 DNA reads TGCAGCGTTGGAAGGGACGGCACCTACGAGCAGTACTTC.